A selection of T cell receptor beta chains follows, all from one sample in a study of T-cell memory formation after mild COVID-19. TCRdb re-derived calls from the 5' RACE reads in MiXCR, one entry per CDR3 protein. The data contain roughly 560,000 distinct CDR3 sequences, over 20% of them singletons. The sequenced sample was PBMCs or a T cell subset sorted from them (not recorded which). These receptors came from an adult woman who had mild COVID-19 (a few samples of this study predate the infection). Cell type and time point are not known. CDR3s include the opening cysteine and the closing phenylalanine or tryptophan. D genes are given only for firm matches. The size entry is marked missing in some rows and otherwise reads once, few, many or a size class.

d_call | clone_size | j_call | v_call | cdr3_nt | cdr3_aa
TRBD1 | once | TRBJ2-5 | TRBV20-1 | TGCAGTGCCTTCCAGGACAGGAACCCTTGGGGGACCCAGTACTTC | CSAFQDRNPWGTQYF
NA | NA | TRBJ2-1 | TRBV18 | TGTGCCAGCTCACCTCCCCGGGGCGGCGGACGCTCCTACAATGAGCAGTTCTTC | CASSPPRGGGRSYNEQFF
NA | many | TRBJ2-1 | TRBV5-1 | TGCGCCAGCAGCTCGGGACCCGCCTCCTACAATGAGCAGTTCTTC | CASSSGPASYNEQFF
TRBD1 | NA | TRBJ1-2 | TRBV20-1 | TGCAGTGCTAGAAGGGACAGTACTGGCTACACCTTC | CSARRDSTGYTF
NA | NA | TRBJ2-3 | TRBV21-1 | TGTGCCAGCAGCAAAGTAGAGAGCGGGGAGGCCCCAGATACGCAGTATTTT | CASSKVESGEAPDTQYF
TRBD1 | many | TRBJ1-1 | TRBV29-1 | TGCAGCGTTAGGGTCAACGCCGGGACAGGGGAAACTTTCTTT | CSVRVNAGTGETFF
NA | NA | TRBJ2-4 | TRBV6-6 | TGTGCCAGCAGCGACCAGACACACAGGGTCCGCAAAAACATTCAGTACTTC | CASSDQTHRVRKNIQYF
NA | few | TRBJ1-5 | TRBV20-1 | TGCAGTGCTAGAGGGGATAGCAATCAGCCCCAGCATTTT | CSARGDSNQPQHF
NA | few | TRBJ2-1 | TRBV19 | TGTGCCAGTAGAAAACTTGACAGCTCCTACAATGAGCAGTTCTTC | CASRKLDSSYNEQFF
TRBD1 | NA | TRBJ1-2 | TRBV5-5 | TGTGCCAGCAGCTTAGGGACAGGGGCTCTCGGCTACACCTTC | CASSLGTGALGYTF
TRBD2 | NA | TRBJ2-3 | TRBV30 | TGTGCCTGGAGTATCACTAGCAACGGGGGGGATACGCAGTATTTT | CAWSITSNGGDTQYF
NA | NA | TRBJ2-7 | TRBV4-3 | TGCGCCAGCAGCCAATCCGGACAGAGACAGTACTTC | CASSQSGQRQYF
TRBD2 | few | TRBJ2-7 | TRBV5-6 | TGTGCCAGCAGCCCCCCGGGCGGGAGCGAGAAGGGCGAGCAGTACTTC | CASSPPGGSEKGEQYF
TRBD2 | NA | TRBJ2-7 | TRBV7-9 | TGTGCCAGCAGCTTAGCCCTCGGGACTAGCGGGAGCGACGAGCAGTACTTC | CASSLALGTSGSDEQYF
TRBD2 | few | TRBJ2-1 | TRBV9 | TGTGCCAGCAGCGTAAGCGGGGGGGCTTTGGGGAATGAGCAGTTCTTC | CASSVSGGALGNEQFF
NA | few | TRBJ1-1 | TRBV19 | TGTGCCAGCCGGCCGGGACCTTGGGTAGCTGAAGCTTTCTTT | CASRPGPWVAEAFF
TRBD2 | NA | TRBJ2-1 | TRBV20-1 | TGCAGTGCTAGAGATCCCATATTAGCGGGAAGGGGTTACAATGAGCAGTTCTTC | CSARDPILAGRGYNEQFF
NA | many | TRBJ2-1 | TRBV12-3/TRBV12-4 | TGTGCCAGCAGACAGGGTTTTGGGGGTGAGCAGTTCTTC | CASRQGFGGEQFF
NA | few | TRBJ1-2 | TRBV5-1 | TGCGCCAGCAGCTTTGTTCAGACCGATCGGGACGGCTACACCTTC | CASSFVQTDRDGYTF
TRBD1 | few | TRBJ1-3 | TRBV5-1 | TGCGCCAGCAGCTCAACACGGGACAGTGGAAACACCATATATTTT | CASSSTRDSGNTIYF
TRBD1 | NA | TRBJ2-1 | TRBV27 | TGTGCCAGCAGTTTACCCCCACACAGGGGCAATGAGCAGTTCTTC | CASSLPPHRGNEQFF
TRBD1 | NA | TRBJ2-1 | TRBV30 | TGTGCCTGGGGGATCCGGACAGGGCGTTGGAATGAGCAGTTCTTC | CAWGIRTGRWNEQFF
NA | few | TRBJ2-3 | TRBV12-3/TRBV12-4 | TGTGCCAGCAGTTCAGGATCGAGAGTGGATACGCAGTATTTT | CASSSGSRVDTQYF
NA | NA | TRBJ1-2 | TRBV15 | TGTGCCACCAGCAGAGATTTGGGGGGGAGTGGCTACACCTTC | CATSRDLGGSGYTF
NA | few | TRBJ2-3 | TRBV7-2 | TGTGCCAGCAGCTTAGGAAAGATCACAGATACGCAGTATTTT | CASSLGKITDTQYF
TRBD2 | NA | TRBJ2-1 | TRBV2 | TGTGCCAGCAGGCGGGGACTAGCCGGATACAATGAGCAGTTCTTC | CASRRGLAGYNEQFF
TRBD1 | few | TRBJ2-1 | TRBV4-3 | TGCGCCAGCAGCCAAGTACAGGGGGCAAAGAATGAGCAGTTCTTC | CASSQVQGAKNEQFF
NA | few | TRBJ1-3 | TRBV12-3/TRBV12-4 | TGTGCCAGCACCGCAGGGTTGAACACCATATATTTT | CASTAGLNTIYF
TRBD1 | few | TRBJ2-5 | TRBV5-1 | TGCGCCAGCAGCTCGCTAGCAGGGGGCGCGGGGGAGACCCAGTACTTC | CASSSLAGGAGETQYF
NA | NA | TRBJ2-1 | TRBV5-1 | TGCGCCAGCAGTTACCAAGGACCTTTCTCCTACAATGAGCAGTTCTTC | CASSYQGPFSYNEQFF
NA | few | TRBJ2-5 | TRBV7-9 | TGTGCCAGCAGATCCTCCGGGGGTCTGGAGACCCAGTACTTC | CASRSSGGLETQYF
TRBD2 | few | TRBJ2-5 | TRBV7-8 | TGTGCCAGCAGCTCGAAGCGGGGGGGCCGAAAAGAGACCCAGTACTTC | CASSSKRGGRKETQYF
TRBD1 | NA | TRBJ1-6 | TRBV3-1 | TGTGCCAGCAGCCAAGGGGACAGGGGGGATTCACCCCTCCACTTT | CASSQGDRGDSPLHF
NA | NA | TRBJ2-2 | TRBV27 | TGTGCCAGCAGGTGGGGGGCGAACACCGGGGAGCTGTTTTTT | CASRWGANTGELFF
NA | once | TRBJ2-3 | TRBV5-5 | TGTGCCAGCAGCTTGGAACGGGAGAGCCGGGCAAACTGGTATACGCAGTATTTT | CASSLERESRANWYTQYF
NA | NA | TRBJ2-5 | TRBV11-1 | TGTGCCAGCAGCTGGTCTCCAACCCAAGAGACCCAGTACTTC | CASSWSPTQETQYF
NA | NA | TRBJ2-2 | TRBV20-1 | TGCAGTGACAGCCCGACTACTCGCCCGACCGGGGAGCTGTTTTTT | CSDSPTTRPTGELFF
TRBD2 | few | TRBJ2-1 | TRBV20-1 | TGCAGTGCTAGGGGGGTCGGGAGGGCCTCCTACAATGAGCAGTTCTTC | CSARGVGRASYNEQFF
NA | NA | TRBJ2-5 | TRBV9 | TGTGCCAGCAGCGTAGTCCAGGGAGAGACCCAGTACTTC | CASSVVQGETQYF
NA | NA | TRBJ2-7 | TRBV15 | TGTGCCACCAGCGACCCCAAACCGCAGGGGACATACGAGCAGTACTTC | CATSDPKPQGTYEQYF